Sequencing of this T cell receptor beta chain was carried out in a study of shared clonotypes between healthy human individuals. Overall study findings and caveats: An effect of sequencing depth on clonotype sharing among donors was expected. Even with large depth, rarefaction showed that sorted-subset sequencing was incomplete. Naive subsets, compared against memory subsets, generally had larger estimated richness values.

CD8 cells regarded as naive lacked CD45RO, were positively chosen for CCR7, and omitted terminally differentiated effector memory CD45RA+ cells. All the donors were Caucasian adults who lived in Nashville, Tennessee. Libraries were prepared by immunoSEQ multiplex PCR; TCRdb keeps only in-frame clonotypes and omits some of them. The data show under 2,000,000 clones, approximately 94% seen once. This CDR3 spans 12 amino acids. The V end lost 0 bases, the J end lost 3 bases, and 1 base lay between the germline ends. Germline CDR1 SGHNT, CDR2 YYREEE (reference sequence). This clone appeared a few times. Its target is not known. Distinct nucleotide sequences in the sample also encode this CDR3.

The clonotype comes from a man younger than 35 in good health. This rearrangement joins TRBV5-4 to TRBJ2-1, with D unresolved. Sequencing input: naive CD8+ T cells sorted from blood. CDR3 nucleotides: TGTGCCAGCAGCTTGGACTACAATGAGCAGTTCTTC. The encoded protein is CASSLDYNEQFF.